The clone carrying this TCR beta chain has at least ten counts. Its antigen is still unknown. Quantitative 5'-RACE with molecular barcodes was used to make the TCR beta libraries. TCRdb fed the 5' RACE reads into MiXCR, producing one record per CDR3 protein. The sample consists of 300,000 to 400,000 distinct CDR3 sequences, about 9.9% of them appearing once. This sample was included in a study of CD8 T cells in ankylosing spondylitis. General study findings and limits: A motif of eight or nine highly homologous TCR beta variants was seen as apparently characteristic of ankylosing spondylitis blood.

The specimen sequenced was blood, either unsorted or a sorted T cell fraction (not recorded which). This receptor was identified in a female donor with ankylosing spondylitis or in good health (not recorded which).

CDR3 nucleotide sequence: TGTGCCAGCAGTTTTGAGGCAGCTGGAAACACCATATATTTT. Its translation is CASSFEAAGNTIYF. This rearrangement joins TRBV12-3 or TRBV12-4 to TRBJ1-3; D remains ambiguous. V was trimmed by 3 bases and J by 2 bases, leaving 8 bases between them. The CDR3 covers 14 residues.